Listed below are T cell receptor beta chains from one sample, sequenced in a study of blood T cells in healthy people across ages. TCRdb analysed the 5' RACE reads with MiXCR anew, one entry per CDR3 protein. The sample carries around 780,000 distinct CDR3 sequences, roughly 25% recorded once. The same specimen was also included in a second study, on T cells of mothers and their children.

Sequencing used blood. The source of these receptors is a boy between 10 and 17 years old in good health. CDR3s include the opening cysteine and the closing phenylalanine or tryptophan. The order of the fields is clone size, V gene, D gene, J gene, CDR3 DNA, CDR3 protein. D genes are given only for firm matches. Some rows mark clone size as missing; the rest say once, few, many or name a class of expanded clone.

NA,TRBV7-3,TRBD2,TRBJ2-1,TGTGCCAGCAGCTTAAAAGCGGGGGGCCTTCCCCCCTACAATGAGCAGTTCTTC,CASSLKAGGLPPYNEQFF
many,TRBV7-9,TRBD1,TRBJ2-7,TGTGCCAGCAGGACACAGGGGGACTACGAGCAGTACTTC,CASRTQGDYEQYF
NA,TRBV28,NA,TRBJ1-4,TGTGCCAGCAGTTCCAGATGGGGTTCTAATGAAAAACTGTTTTTT,CASSSRWGSNEKLFF
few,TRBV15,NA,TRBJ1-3,TGTGCCACCAGCAGAGACAGCGCTTACTCTGGAAACACCATATATTTT,CATSRDSAYSGNTIYF
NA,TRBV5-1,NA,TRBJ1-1,TGCGCCAGCAGCGGAGACCAGACGGACACTGAAGCTTTCTTT,CASSGDQTDTEAFF
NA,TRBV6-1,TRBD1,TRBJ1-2,TGTGCCAGCAGCCGGACAGGGGGCCCGATTTCTAACTATGGCTACACCTTC,CASSRTGGPISNYGYTF
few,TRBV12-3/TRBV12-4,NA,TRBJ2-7,TGTGCCAGCGGTCAGCCGCGAGGGGACCTGGGCGAGCAGTGCTTC,CASGQPRGDLGEQCF
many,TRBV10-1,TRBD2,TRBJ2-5,TGCGCCAGCAGTTCGGGACTAGCGGGGGAAGAGACCCAGTACTTC,CASSSGLAGEETQYF
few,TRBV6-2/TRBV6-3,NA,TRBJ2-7,TGTGCCAGCCTAGACGGGGCCCAGGGTGACGAGCAGTACTTC,CASLDGAQGDEQYF
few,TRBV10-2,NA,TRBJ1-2,TGCGCCAGCCTCCGGGGCCGCTATGGCTACACCTTC,CASLRGRYGYTF
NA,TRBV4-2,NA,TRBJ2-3,TGTGCCAGCAGCCCAAGCTTATCGAACACAGATACGCAGTATTTT,CASSPSLSNTDTQYF
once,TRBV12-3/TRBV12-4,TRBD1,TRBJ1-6,TGTGCCAGCAGCGTAGGGGGCACGGGTAATTCACCCCTCCACTTT,CASSVGGTGNSPLHF
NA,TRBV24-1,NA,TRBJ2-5,TGTGCCACCAGTGACGGGACGACAGGAGCTTACCAAGAGACCCAGTACTTC,CATSDGTTGAYQETQYF
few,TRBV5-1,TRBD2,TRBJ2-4,TGCGCCAGCAGGGGACTAGCGGGGGGCCGAGCCAAAAACATTCAGTACTTC,CASRGLAGGRAKNIQYF
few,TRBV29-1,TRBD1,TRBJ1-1,TGCAGCGTGCTCAGGGGGAATACTGAAGCTTTCTTT,CSVLRGNTEAFF
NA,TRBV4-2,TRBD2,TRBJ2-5,TGTGCCAGCAGCCAAGTAGGCCTAGCGGGGGGGGAAGAGACCCAGTACTTC,CASSQVGLAGGEETQYF
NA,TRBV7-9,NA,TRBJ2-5,TGTGCCAGCAGCTTTGGCGTTAAAGAGACCCAGTACTTC,CASSFGVKETQYF
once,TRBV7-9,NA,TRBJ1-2,TGTGCCAGCAGCTCTCCCGGTAGGGGGTATGGCTACACCTTC,CASSSPGRGYGYTF
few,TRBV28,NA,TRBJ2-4,TGTGCCAGCAGTTTAATCGGGGCGGGCAAAAACATTCAGTACTTC,CASSLIGAGKNIQYF
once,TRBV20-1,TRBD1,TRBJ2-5,TGCAGTGCTAGAGCGGGACAGGGGGCTTGGGAGACCCAGTACTTC,CSARAGQGAWETQYF
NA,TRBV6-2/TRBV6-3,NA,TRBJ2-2,TGTGCCAGCAGCCTCGTGAGGACATTAGTCCCCGGGGAGCTGTTTTTT,CASSLVRTLVPGELFF
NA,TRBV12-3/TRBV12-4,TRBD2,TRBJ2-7,TGTGCCAGCAGTTGGGGACTAGCGGGGGACGAGCAGTACTTC,CASSWGLAGDEQYF
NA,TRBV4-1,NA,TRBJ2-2,TGCGCCAGCAGCCAACCCATCGACACGAACACCGGGGAGCTGTTTTTT,CASSQPIDTNTGELFF
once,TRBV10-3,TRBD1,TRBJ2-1,TGTGCCATCAGAGGGACAGGGGGCAATGAGCAGTTCTTC,CAIRGTGGNEQFF
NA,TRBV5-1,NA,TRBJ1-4,TGCGCCAGCAGCTTGGAGCGAGGGGTACAGGAAAAACTGTTTTTT,CASSLERGVQEKLFF
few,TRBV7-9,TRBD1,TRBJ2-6,TGTGCCAGCAGGGCCGGGACAGGGGTGTTCTCTGGGGCCAACGTCCTGACTTTC,CASRAGTGVFSGANVLTF
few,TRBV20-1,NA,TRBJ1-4,TGCAGTGCCGAGGGGTTTCTTGCAACTAATGAAAAACTGTTTTTT,CSAEGFLATNEKLFF
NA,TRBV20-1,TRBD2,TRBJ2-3,TGCAGTGCTCCCCGGACTAGCGGGCCACTGGATACGCAGTATTTT,CSAPRTSGPLDTQYF
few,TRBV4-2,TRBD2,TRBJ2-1,TGTGCCAGCAGCCCCTACGGCCGGCGGGGGGGTTACAATGAGCAGTTCTTC,CASSPYGRRGGYNEQFF
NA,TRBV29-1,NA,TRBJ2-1,TGCAGCGTTGAAGATCGGGGGACAGCCACTTACAATGAGCAGTTCTTC,CSVEDRGTATYNEQFF
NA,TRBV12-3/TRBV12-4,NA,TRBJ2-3,TGTGCCAGCAGTAGGGCCCCCCGCACAGATACGCAGTATTTT,CASSRAPRTDTQYF
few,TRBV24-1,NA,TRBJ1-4,TGTGCCACCAGTGATTCAAGGCGCTTCAATGAAAAACTGTTTTTT,CATSDSRRFNEKLFF
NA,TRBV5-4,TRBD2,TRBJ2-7,TGTGCCAGCAGCATGAAGCGGGGGGGCCACGACGAGCAGTACTTC,CASSMKRGGHDEQYF
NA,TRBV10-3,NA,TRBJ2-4,TGTGCCATCAGACAGGGGGAGGGAAACATTCAGTACTTC,CAIRQGEGNIQYF
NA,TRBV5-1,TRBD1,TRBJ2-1,TGCGCCAGCAGCGCTGGGGGACAGGGGGACCTCAATGAGCAGTTCTTC,CASSAGGQGDLNEQFF
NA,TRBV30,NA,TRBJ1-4,TGTGCCTGGAGTCCAGGGTCAACTAATGAAAAACTGTTTTTT,CAWSPGSTNEKLFF
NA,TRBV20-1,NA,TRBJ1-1,TGCAGTGCTAGAGAAGCAAGATCTTCTCCTTTTGCGGGTCACACTGAAGCTTTCTTT,CSAREARSSPFAGHTEAFF
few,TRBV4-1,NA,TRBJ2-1,TGCGCCAGCAGCCAGAAGGTGACCGGGACTTACAACAATGAGCAGTTCTTC,CASSQKVTGTYNNEQFF
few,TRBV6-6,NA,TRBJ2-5,TGTGCCACCCGAAGCAGGACATACCAAGAGACCCAGTACTTC,CATRSRTYQETQYF
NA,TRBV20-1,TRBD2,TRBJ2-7,TGCAGTGCTAGAGGGGGAGGAGCGGGGCGTACCTACGAGCAGTACTTC,CSARGGGAGRTYEQYF
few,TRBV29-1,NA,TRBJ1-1,TGCAGCGTTGCGGGGCGCGCGAACACTGAAGCTTTCTTT,CSVAGRANTEAFF
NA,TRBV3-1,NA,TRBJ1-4,TGTGCCAGCAGCCAATGGAACGGTGGAAAACTGTTTTTT,CASSQWNGGKLFF
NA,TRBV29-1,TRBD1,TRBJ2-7,TGCAGCGTTGAAGTGGGCCAGGGGGACTACGAGCAGTACTTC,CSVEVGQGDYEQYF
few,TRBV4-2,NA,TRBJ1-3,TGTGCCAGCAGCCAAGGTCTACAGGCCGGAAACACCATATATTTT,CASSQGLQAGNTIYF
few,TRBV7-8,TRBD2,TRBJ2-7,TGTGCCAGCAGCGTGATTAGCGGGGGGGGCCGGGAGCAGTACTTC,CASSVISGGGREQYF
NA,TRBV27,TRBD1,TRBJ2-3,TGTGCCAGCAGTTGGGAGACAGGGAATACGCACTATTTT,CASSWETGNTHYF
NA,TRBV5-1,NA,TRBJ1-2,TGCGCCAGCAGCTCCTCTCCCGGGCAGAACTATGGCTACACCTTC,CASSSSPGQNYGYTF
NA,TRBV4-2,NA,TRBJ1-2,TGTGCCAGCAGCCAACACCCTTCAGGGGAGGGCTATGGCTACACCTTC,CASSQHPSGEGYGYTF